This is a list of T cell receptor beta chains from one sample in a study of CDR3 diversity in severe acne. Via MiXCR, TCRdb re-called the PCR reads, giving one row per CDR3 protein. Of under 95,000 distinct CDR3 sequences in the sample, roughly 52% were seen once. Specimen: blood. These receptor sequences come from a male donor in good health, serving as a control. The CDR3 runs from the conserved cysteine through the conserved F or W. The order of the fields is clone size, D gene, V gene, J gene, CDR3 DNA, CDR3 protein. D genes are given only for firm matches. Clone size appears in some rows only: once, few, many, or a class for an expanded clone.

clone_size: NA
d_call: TRBD2
v_call: TRBV29-1
j_call: TRBJ2-3
cdr3_nt: TGCAGCGTTGATCGTTTCGGCGAGCGGGAGGCCACAGATACGCAGTATTTT
cdr3_aa: CSVDRFGEREATDTQYF

clone_size: few
d_call: TRBD1
v_call: TRBV10-3
j_call: TRBJ2-7
cdr3_nt: TGTGCCAGCAGTTACGGGACAGTCTCCTACGAGCAGTACTTC
cdr3_aa: CASSYGTVSYEQYF

clone_size: NA
d_call: NA
v_call: TRBV5-6
j_call: TRBJ1-1
cdr3_nt: TGTGCCAGCAGCAAAGGGACTAGCGAAAAAGCTTTCTTT
cdr3_aa: CASSKGTSEKAFF

clone_size: once
d_call: TRBD2
v_call: TRBV11-2
j_call: TRBJ2-7
cdr3_nt: TGTGCCAGCAGCTTCGAATTAGCGGGAGCCCTCTCCTACGAGCAGTACTTC
cdr3_aa: CASSFELAGALSYEQYF

clone_size: many
d_call: NA
v_call: TRBV30
j_call: TRBJ1-4
cdr3_nt: TGTGCCTGGAGTGCACCAGCTACAAGAGAAAAACTGTTTTTT
cdr3_aa: CAWSAPATREKLFF

clone_size: few
d_call: NA
v_call: TRBV7-3
j_call: TRBJ1-1
cdr3_nt: TGTGCCAGCAGCTTAAGTGGGGGACGCACTGAAGCTTTCTTT
cdr3_aa: CASSLSGGRTEAFF

clone_size: few
d_call: NA
v_call: TRBV20-1
j_call: TRBJ1-1
cdr3_nt: TGCAGTGCTAGAAGTTGGGGGGTTTCGAACACTGAAGCTTTCTTT
cdr3_aa: CSARSWGVSNTEAFF

clone_size: many
d_call: TRBD1
v_call: TRBV15
j_call: TRBJ1-5
cdr3_nt: TGTGCCACCAGCAGACAGGGGGAACAGCCCCAGCATTTT
cdr3_aa: CATSRQGEQPQHF

clone_size: few
d_call: NA
v_call: TRBV15
j_call: TRBJ2-7
cdr3_nt: TGTGCCACCAGCACGGGACCGAACAGGGAGCAGTACTTC
cdr3_aa: CATSTGPNREQYF

clone_size: medium-sized
d_call: NA
v_call: TRBV12-3/TRBV12-4
j_call: TRBJ2-1
cdr3_nt: TGTGCCAGCAGTTTAGCGTTATTAAGGGATGAGCAGTTCTTC
cdr3_aa: CASSLALLRDEQFF

clone_size: once
d_call: NA
v_call: TRBV2
j_call: TRBJ1-5
cdr3_nt: TGTGCCAGCAGTGAGCAGGGTGGCCAGCCCCAGCATTTT
cdr3_aa: CASSEQGGQPQHF

clone_size: many
d_call: NA
v_call: TRBV25-1
j_call: TRBJ2-6
cdr3_nt: TGTGCCAGCACGAGCTCTGGGGCCAACGTCCTGACTTTC
cdr3_aa: CASTSSGANVLTF

clone_size: few
d_call: TRBD1
v_call: TRBV19
j_call: TRBJ1-1
cdr3_nt: TGTGCCAGTAGTTTTCAGACAGGGGCGGCTTTCTTT
cdr3_aa: CASSFQTGAAFF

clone_size: many
d_call: NA
v_call: TRBV4-1
j_call: TRBJ1-1
cdr3_nt: TGCGCCAGCAGCCTAGACAGACTGAACACTGAAGCTTTCTTT
cdr3_aa: CASSLDRLNTEAFF

clone_size: many
d_call: NA
v_call: TRBV20-1
j_call: TRBJ1-6
cdr3_nt: TGCAGTGCTAGAGAGAGGGGTCAGCCCCCGGAGAATTCACCCCTCCACTTT
cdr3_aa: CSARERGQPPENSPLHF

clone_size: few
d_call: NA
v_call: TRBV7-9
j_call: TRBJ1-1
cdr3_nt: TGTGCCAGCAGCTCATCACTCCCGGGGACTGAAGCTTTCTTT
cdr3_aa: CASSSSLPGTEAFF

clone_size: once
d_call: TRBD2
v_call: TRBV2
j_call: TRBJ2-7
cdr3_nt: TGTGCCAGCAACGCGGGACTAGCGGGAGCTGGGGAGCAGTACTTC
cdr3_aa: CASNAGLAGAGEQYF

clone_size: few
d_call: NA
v_call: TRBV7-3
j_call: TRBJ1-1
cdr3_nt: TGTGCCAGCAGCCAAGGAGGTGCCGGGCCTGAAGCTTTCTTT
cdr3_aa: CASSQGGAGPEAFF

clone_size: NA
d_call: NA
v_call: TRBV7-4
j_call: TRBJ1-1
cdr3_nt: TGTGCCAGCAGCGCGTACCTAGACTACAATGAGGAGTTCTTT
cdr3_aa: CASSAYLDYNEEFF

clone_size: NA
d_call: TRBD1
v_call: TRBV7-9
j_call: TRBJ2-1
cdr3_nt: TGTGCCAGCAGAAACCTGGGACAGGGGGACACTGAGCAGTTCTTC
cdr3_aa: CASRNLGQGDTEQFF

clone_size: many
d_call: TRBD1
v_call: TRBV3-1
j_call: TRBJ1-3
cdr3_nt: TGTGCCAGCAGCCAGCCGGGACAGGGAAACACCATATATTTT
cdr3_aa: CASSQPGQGNTIYF

clone_size: few
d_call: NA
v_call: TRBV6-5
j_call: TRBJ1-1
cdr3_nt: TGTGCCAGCAGTACATTGAACACTGAAGCTTTCTTT
cdr3_aa: CASSTLNTEAFF

clone_size: NA
d_call: NA
v_call: TRBV7-9
j_call: TRBJ2-1
cdr3_nt: TGTGCCAGCAGCTTAGCGGCGGGGGCCAACAATGAGCAGTTCTTC
cdr3_aa: CASSLAAGANNEQFF

clone_size: many
d_call: NA
v_call: TRBV5-6
j_call: TRBJ1-1
cdr3_nt: TGTGCCAGCAGCGAGAACACTGAAGCTTTCTTT
cdr3_aa: CASSENTEAFF

clone_size: NA
d_call: NA
v_call: TRBV27
j_call: TRBJ1-1
cdr3_nt: TGTGCCAGCAGTTCTGGAGGGCGGTACACTGAAGCTTTCTTT
cdr3_aa: CASSSGGRYTEAFF

clone_size: NA
d_call: NA
v_call: TRBV20-1
j_call: TRBJ1-1
cdr3_nt: TGCAGTGCCAGTATCGGGGGGGATACTTCAACCACTGAAGCTTTCTTT
cdr3_aa: CSASIGGDTSTTEAFF

clone_size: NA
d_call: NA
v_call: TRBV7-9
j_call: TRBJ2-1
cdr3_nt: TGTGCCAGCAACCGACAGACCGTATCCTACAATGAGCAGTTCTTC
cdr3_aa: CASNRQTVSYNEQFF

clone_size: NA
d_call: TRBD1
v_call: TRBV5-1
j_call: TRBJ2-7
cdr3_nt: TGCGCCAGCAGCTTGACCGGGACAGGGGTCGAGCAGTACTTC
cdr3_aa: CASSLTGTGVEQYF